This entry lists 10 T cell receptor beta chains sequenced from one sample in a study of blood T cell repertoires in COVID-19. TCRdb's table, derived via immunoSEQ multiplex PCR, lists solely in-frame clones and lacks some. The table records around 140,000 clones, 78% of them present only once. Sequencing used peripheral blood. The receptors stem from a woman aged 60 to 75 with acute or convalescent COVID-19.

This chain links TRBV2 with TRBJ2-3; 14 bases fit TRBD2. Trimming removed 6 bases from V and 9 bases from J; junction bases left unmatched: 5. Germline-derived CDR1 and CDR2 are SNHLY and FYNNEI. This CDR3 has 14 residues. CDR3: CASSAGTSGGTQYF. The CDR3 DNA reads TGTGCCAGCAGCGCCGGGACTAGCGGGGGAACGCAGTATTTT. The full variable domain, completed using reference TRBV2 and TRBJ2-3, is EPEVTQTPSHQVTQMGQEVILRCVPISNHLYFYWYRQILGQKVEFLVSFYNNEISEKSEIFDDQFSVERPDGSNFTLKIRSTKLEDSAMYFCASSAGTSGGTQYFGPGTRLTVL.

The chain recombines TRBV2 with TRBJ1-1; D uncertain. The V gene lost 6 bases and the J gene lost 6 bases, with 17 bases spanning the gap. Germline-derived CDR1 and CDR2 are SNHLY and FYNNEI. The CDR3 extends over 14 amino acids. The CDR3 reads CASSGTLGRSEAFF. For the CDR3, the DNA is TGTGCCAGCAGCGGTACCCTTGGGCGATCTGAAGCTTTCTTT.

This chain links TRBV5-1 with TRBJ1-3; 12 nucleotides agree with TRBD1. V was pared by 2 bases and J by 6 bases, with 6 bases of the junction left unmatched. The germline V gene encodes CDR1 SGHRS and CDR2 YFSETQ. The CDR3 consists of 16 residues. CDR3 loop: CASSFAPGQGANTIYF. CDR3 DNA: TGCGCCAGCAGCTTCGCCCCGGGACAGGGGGCAAACACCATATATTTT.

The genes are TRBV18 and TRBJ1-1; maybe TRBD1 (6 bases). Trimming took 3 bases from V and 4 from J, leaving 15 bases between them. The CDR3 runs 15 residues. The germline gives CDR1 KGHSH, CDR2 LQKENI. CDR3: CASSPSQQGITEAFF. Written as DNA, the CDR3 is TGTGCCAGCTCACCTAGTCAACAGGGCATCACTGAAGCTTTCTTT. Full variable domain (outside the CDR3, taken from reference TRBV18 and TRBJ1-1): NAGVMQNPRHLVRRRGQEARLRCSPMKGHSHVYWYRQLPEEGLKFMVYLQKENIIDESGMPKERFSAEFPKEGPSILRIQQVVRGDSAAYFCASSPSQQGITEAFFGQGTRLTVV.

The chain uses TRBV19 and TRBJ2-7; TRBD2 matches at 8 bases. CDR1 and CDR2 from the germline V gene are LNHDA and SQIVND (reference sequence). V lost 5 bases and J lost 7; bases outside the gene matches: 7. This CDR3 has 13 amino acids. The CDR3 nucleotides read TGTGCCAGTAGTTTAAGCGGGAGTCGGGAGCAGTACTTC. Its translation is CASSLSGSREQYF.

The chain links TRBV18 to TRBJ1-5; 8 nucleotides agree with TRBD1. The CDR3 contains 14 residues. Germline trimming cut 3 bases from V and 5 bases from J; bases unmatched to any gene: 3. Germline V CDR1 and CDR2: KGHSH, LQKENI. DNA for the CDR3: TGTGCCAGCTCACCGGACAGGGTGGATCAGCCCCAGCATTTT. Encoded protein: CASSPDRVDQPQHF.

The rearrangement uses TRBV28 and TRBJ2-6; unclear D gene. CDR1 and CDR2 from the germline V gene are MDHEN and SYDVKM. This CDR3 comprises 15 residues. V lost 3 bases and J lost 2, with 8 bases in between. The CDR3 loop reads CASSLNRPGANVLTF. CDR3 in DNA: TGTGCCAGCAGTTTGAACAGACCTGGGGCCAACGTCCTGACTTTC.

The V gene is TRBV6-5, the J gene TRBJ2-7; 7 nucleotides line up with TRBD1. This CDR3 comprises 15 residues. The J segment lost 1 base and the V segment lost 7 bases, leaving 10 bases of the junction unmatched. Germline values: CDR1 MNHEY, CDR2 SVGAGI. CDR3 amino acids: CASKGPGGVSYEQYF. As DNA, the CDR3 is TGTGCCAGCAAAGGACCAGGGGGAGTTTCCTACGAGCAGTACTTC.

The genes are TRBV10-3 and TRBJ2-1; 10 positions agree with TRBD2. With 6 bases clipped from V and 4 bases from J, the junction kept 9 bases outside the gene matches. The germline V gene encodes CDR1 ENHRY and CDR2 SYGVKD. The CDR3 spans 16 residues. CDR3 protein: CAISTSSGGGYNEQFF. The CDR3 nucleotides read TGTGCCATCAGCACTTCTAGCGGGGGAGGGTACAATGAGCAGTTCTTC.

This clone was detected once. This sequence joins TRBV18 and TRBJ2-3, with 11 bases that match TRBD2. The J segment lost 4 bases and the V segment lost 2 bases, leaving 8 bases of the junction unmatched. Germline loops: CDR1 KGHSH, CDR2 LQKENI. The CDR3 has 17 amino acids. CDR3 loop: CASSPGLAGGGADTQYF. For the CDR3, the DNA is TGTGCCAGCTCACCAGGCCTAGCGGGAGGCGGCGCAGATACGCAGTATTTT.